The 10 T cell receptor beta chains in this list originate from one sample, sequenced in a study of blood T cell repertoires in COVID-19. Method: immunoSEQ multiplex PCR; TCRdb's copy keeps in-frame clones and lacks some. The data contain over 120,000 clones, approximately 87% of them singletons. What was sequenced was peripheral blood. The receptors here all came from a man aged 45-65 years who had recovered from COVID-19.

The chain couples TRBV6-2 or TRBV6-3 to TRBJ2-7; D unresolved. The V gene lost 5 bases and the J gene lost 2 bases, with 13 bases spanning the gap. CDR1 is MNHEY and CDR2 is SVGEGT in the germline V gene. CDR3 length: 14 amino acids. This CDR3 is CASSPRRQTYEQYF. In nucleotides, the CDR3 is TGTGCCAGCAGTCCCCGCCGACAAACCTACGAGCAGTACTTC.

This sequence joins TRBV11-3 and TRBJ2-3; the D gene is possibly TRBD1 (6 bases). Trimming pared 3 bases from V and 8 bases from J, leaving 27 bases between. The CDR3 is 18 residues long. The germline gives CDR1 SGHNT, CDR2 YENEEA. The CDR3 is CASSFGRLGASGASTQYF. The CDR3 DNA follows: TGTGCCAGCAGCTTTGGGCGGTTGGGGGCCTCCGGAGCTAGTACGCAGTATTTT. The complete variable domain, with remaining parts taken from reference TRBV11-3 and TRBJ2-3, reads EAGVVQSPRYKIIEKKQPVAFWCNPISGHNTLYWYLQNLGQGPELLIRYENEEAVDDSQLPKDRFSAERLKGVDSTLKIQPAELGDSAVYLCASSFGRLGASGASTQYFGPGTRLTVL.

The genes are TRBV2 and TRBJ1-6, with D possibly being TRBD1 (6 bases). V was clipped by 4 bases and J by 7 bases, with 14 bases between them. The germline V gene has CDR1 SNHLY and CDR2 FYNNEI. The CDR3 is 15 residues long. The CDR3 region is CASSALQGGNSPLHF. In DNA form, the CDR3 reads TGTGCCAGCAGTGCTCTACAGGGAGGGAATTCACCCCTCCACTTT.

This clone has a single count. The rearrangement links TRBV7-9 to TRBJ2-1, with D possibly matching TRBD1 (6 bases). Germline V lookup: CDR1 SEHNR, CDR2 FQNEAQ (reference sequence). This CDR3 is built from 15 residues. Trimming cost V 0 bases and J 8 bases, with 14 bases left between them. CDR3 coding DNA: TGTGCCAGCAGCTTAGCACAGGGAGCTAAGGATGAGCAGTTCTTC. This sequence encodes CASSLAQGAKDEQFF.

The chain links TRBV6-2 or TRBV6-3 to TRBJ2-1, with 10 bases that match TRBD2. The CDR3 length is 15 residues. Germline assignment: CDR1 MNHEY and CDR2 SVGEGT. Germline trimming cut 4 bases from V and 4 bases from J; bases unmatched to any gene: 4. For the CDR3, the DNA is TGTGCCAGCAGTTTAGCGGGGGGATTATACAATGAGCAGTTCTTC. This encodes CASSLAGGLYNEQFF.

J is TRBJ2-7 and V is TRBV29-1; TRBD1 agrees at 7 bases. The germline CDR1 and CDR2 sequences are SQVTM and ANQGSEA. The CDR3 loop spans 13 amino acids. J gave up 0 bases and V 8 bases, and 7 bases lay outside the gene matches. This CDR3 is CSTRQGYSYEQYF. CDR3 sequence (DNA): TGCAGCACGAGACAGGGATACTCCTACGAGCAGTACTTC.

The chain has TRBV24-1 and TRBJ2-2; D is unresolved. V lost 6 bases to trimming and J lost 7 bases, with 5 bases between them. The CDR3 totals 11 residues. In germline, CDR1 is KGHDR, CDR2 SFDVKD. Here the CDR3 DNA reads TGTGCCACCAGTTTCGGCGGGGAGCTGTTTTTT. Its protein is CATSFGGELFF.

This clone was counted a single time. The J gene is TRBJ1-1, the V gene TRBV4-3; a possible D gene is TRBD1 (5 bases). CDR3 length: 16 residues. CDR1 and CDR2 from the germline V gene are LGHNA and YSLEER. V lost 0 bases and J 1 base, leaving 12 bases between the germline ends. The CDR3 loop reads CASSQEPSGRNTEAFF. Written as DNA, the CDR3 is TGCGCCAGCAGCCAAGAGCCCTCAGGGCGGAACACTGAAGCTTTCTTT.

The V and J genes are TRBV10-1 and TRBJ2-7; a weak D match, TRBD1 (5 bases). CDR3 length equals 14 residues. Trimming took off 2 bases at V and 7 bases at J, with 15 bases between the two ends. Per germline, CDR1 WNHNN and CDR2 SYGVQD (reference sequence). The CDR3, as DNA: TGCGCCAGCAGTGAGGACAGAACCTACGAAGAGCAGTACTTC. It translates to CASSEDRTYEEQYF.

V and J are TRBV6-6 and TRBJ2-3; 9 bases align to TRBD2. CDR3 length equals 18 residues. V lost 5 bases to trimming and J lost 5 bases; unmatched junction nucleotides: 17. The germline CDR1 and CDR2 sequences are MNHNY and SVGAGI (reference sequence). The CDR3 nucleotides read TGTGCCAGCAGTCCCCATGGATCGGGCGGGGGGGCTGGAGATACGCAGTATTTT. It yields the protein CASSPHGSGGGAGDTQYF.